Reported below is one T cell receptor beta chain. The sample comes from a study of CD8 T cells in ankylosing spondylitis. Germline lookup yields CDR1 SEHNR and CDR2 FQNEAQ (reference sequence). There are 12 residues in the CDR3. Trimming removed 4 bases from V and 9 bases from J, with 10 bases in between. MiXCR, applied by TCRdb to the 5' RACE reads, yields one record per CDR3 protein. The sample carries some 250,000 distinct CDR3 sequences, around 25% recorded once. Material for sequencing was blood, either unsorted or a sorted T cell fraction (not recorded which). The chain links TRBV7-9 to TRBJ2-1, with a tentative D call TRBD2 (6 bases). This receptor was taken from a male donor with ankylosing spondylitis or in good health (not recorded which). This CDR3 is CASSSRGGEQFF. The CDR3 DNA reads TGTGCCAGCAGCTCGCGGGGTGGTGAGCAGTTCTTC.